This T cell receptor beta chain was recorded in a study of control samples from healthy donors and cancer patients. The CDR3 length is 14 residues. The germline gives CDR1 SGHDN, CDR2 FVKESK. Trimming left V 4 bases short and J 4 bases short, with 14 bases between. Assay used: immunoSEQ multiplex PCR; TCRdb lists only in-frame clones, some missing. The sample lists approximately 150,000 clones, 80% to 90% occurring once. The specimen was blood. The TCR originated in a young man in good health. V usage is TRBV14 and J usage is TRBJ2-7, with a tentative D call TRBD2 (6 bases). Here the CDR3 DNA reads TGTGCCAGCAGCCCGGGGGTACTATCTTACGAGCAGTACTTC. It encodes CASSPGVLSYEQYF.